This T cell receptor beta chain was found in a study of T cell repertoires in cytomegalovirus infection. Study-level information: Evidence of both CMV infection and a matching HLA type came from public TCR beta signatures.

TCRdb reprocessed the reads via MiXCR and lists one record per CDR3 protein. The sample holds 290,000 or so distinct CDR3 sequences, around 10% seen once. The CDR3 is 17 amino acids. Per the germline V gene, CDR1 is SGHTA and CDR2 is FQGNSA. The V end lost 1 base, the J end lost 3 bases, and 18 bases lay between the germline ends. Ten or more counts support this clonotype. Its specificity is not known. Findings and limits, study-wide: HLA-C-restricted, CMV-specific TCR beta clonotypes were dominant ex vivo. Carriers of CMV plus the relevant HLA were identified by cumulative public TCR beta family frequency.

This chain uses TRBV7-2 with TRBJ1-2, with a weak D call TRBD1 (5 bases). The sequence derives from a human donor in good health (CMV status not recorded). Some clones in this sample may be carry-over from other donors' samples. Sequenced material: PBMCs. CDR3 sequence reads: CASSLELTSYRHYGYTF. The CDR3 DNA is TGTGCCAGCAGCTTAGAACTCACGTCCTACAGGCACTATGGCTACACCTTC.